Following are 23 T cell receptor beta chains from one sample sequenced in a study of Ad26.COV2.S vaccination and SARS-CoV-2 variants. The method was immunoSEQ multiplex PCR; TCRdb's version includes in-frame clones alone and lacks a portion of them. The table lists 300,000 to 450,000 clones, 92% of them singletons. Sequenced here: peripheral blood, sampled after recovery from COVID-19. The receptor source for this set is a human donor who had recovered from COVID-19.

The chain is built from TRBV12-5 and TRBJ1-6; D remains unclear. The CDR3 is 13 residues long. Germline V CDR1 and CDR2: LGHNT, FRNRAP. The V and J ends lost 0 bases and 7 bases respectively, with 4 bases between them. In DNA form, the CDR3 reads TGTGCTAGTGGTTTGGTAGAGAATTCACCCCTCCACTTT. As protein: CASGLVENSPLHF. Supplemented by reference TRBV12-5 and TRBJ1-6, the full variable domain reads DARVTQTPRHKVTEMGQEVTMRCQPILGHNTVFWYRQTMMQGLELLAYFRNRAPLDDSGMPKDRFSAEMPDATLATLKIQPSEPRDSAVYFCASGLVENSPLHFGNGTRLTVT.

The V call is TRBV6-6, the J call TRBJ2-1; D ambiguous. This CDR3 contains 16 residues. Germline V gene sequence: CDR1 MNHNY, CDR2 SVGAGI (reference sequence). V lost 2 bases to trimming and J lost 0 bases, with 11 bases between them. As DNA, the CDR3 is TGTGCCAGCAGTTACAGCGTAGTGAGCTCCTACAATGAGCAGTTCTTC. This translates into CASSYSVVSSYNEQFF.

The table lists this clone with a count of one. The chain carries TRBV29-1 and TRBJ1-4, with 9 bases that match TRBD1. Germline CDR1 SQVTM, CDR2 ANQGSEA. The CDR3 length is 12 residues. With 7 bases clipped from V and 7 bases from J, the junction kept 4 bases outside the gene matches. CDR3 sequence (DNA): TGCAGCGCCGAGGGACAGGGTGAAAAACTGTTTTTT. Translation: CSAEGQGEKLFF.

The gene calls are TRBV19 and TRBJ1-1, with TRBD1 as a possible D gene (6 bases). The CDR3 spans 13 residues. Germline V gives CDR1 LNHDA, CDR2 SQIVND (reference sequence). V lost 6 bases and J 7 bases, leaving 15 bases between the germline ends. As DNA, the CDR3 is TGTGCCAGTAGGAAACAGGGTCCCGATGAAGCTTTCTTT. It specifies CASRKQGPDEAFF.

The V call is TRBV5-4, the J call TRBJ1-2; D gene unclear. Germline CDR1 is SGHNT and CDR2 is YYREEE (reference sequence). CDR3 length: 15 residues. Trimming took 4 bases from V and 4 from J, leaving 17 bases between them. CDR3 sequence (DNA): TGTGCCAGCAGCCCGAGGAGGGTTGTGACCTATGGCTACACCTTC. Protein sequence: CASSPRRVVTYGYTF.

J is TRBJ1-1 and V is TRBV13; D might be TRBD1 (5 bases). Germline V gene sequence: CDR1 PRHDT, CDR2 FYEKMQ (reference sequence). CDR3 length: 13 residues. Between the trimmed V and J ends, which lost 3 bases and 4 bases, there was a span of 9 bases. The CDR3 coding sequence is TGTGCCAGCAGCTTTGATGGGGGCACTGAAGCTTTCTTT. Protein product: CASSFDGGTEAFF.

V usage is TRBV2 and J usage is TRBJ1-4; D is unclear. The CDR3 is 13 amino acids. Germline CDR1 is SNHLY and CDR2 is FYNNEI. The V end was cut by 7 bases, the J end by 11 bases, with 17 bases between. This CDR3 is CASTPGSYGKLFF. The CDR3 DNA is TGTGCCAGCACTCCGGGAAGCTATGGGAAACTGTTTTTT.

The chain employs TRBV6-5 and TRBJ2-1, with D uncertain. The germline gives CDR1 MNHEY, CDR2 SVGAGI. Trimming removed 9 bases at V and 3 bases at J, with 15 bases between. The CDR3 covers 14 residues. The CDR3 sequence: CARSSQTNYNEQFF. The CDR3 nucleotides are TGTGCCAGGTCGTCGCAGACCAACTACAATGAGCAGTTCTTC.

The V and J genes are TRBV6-5 and TRBJ1-4, with D possibly being TRBD1 (5 bases). Germline assignment: CDR1 MNHEY and CDR2 SVGAGI. Trimming took 7 bases from V and 8 from J, leaving 17 bases between them. The CDR3 consists of 14 residues. The DNA for the CDR3 is TGTGCCAGCACAGGGATGAGTGCGGGGGAAAAACTGTTTTTT. Translation gives CASTGMSAGEKLFF.

The chain joins TRBV7-6 to TRBJ1-1, with D tentatively TRBD1 (5 bases). Trimming cost V 3 bases and J 7 bases, with 9 bases left between them. This CDR3 contains 12 residues. The germline gives CDR1 SGHVS, CDR2 FNYEAQ. CDR3 region: CASSFGGGEAFF. The CDR3 nucleotides are TGTGCCAGCAGCTTTGGGGGAGGTGAAGCTTTCTTT.

The chain uses TRBV6-5 and TRBJ1-5, with no clear D. CDR1 is MNHEY, CDR2 SVGAGI, per germline. The V gene lost 7 bases and the J gene lost 4 bases, with 11 bases spanning the gap. The CDR3 totals 13 residues. In DNA form, the CDR3 reads TGTGCCAGCACCCCGGGATTAAATCAGCCCCAGCATTTT. Its translation is CASTPGLNQPQHF.

This sequence joins TRBV11-2 and TRBJ1-2, with 8 bases lining up with TRBD1. The CDR3 sequence is 14 residues long. V lost 5 bases and J lost 5; bases outside the gene matches: 7. Germline CDR1 SGHAT, CDR2 FQNNGV. The CDR3 region is CASSKEQGVYGYTF. DNA of the CDR3: TGTGCCAGCAGCAAAGAACAGGGGGTGTATGGCTACACCTTC.

The V gene is TRBV27, the J gene TRBJ1-1; D is possibly TRBD1 (5 bases). Germline CDR1 is MNHEY and CDR2 is SMNVEV (reference sequence). V was pared by 6 bases and J by 1 base, with 9 bases between. The CDR3 loop spans 13 amino acids. CDR3 coding DNA: TGTGCCAGCAGAGACAGTGGGAACACTGAAGCTTTCTTT. Residues: CASRDSGNTEAFF.

V and J are TRBV19 and TRBJ2-1, with 8 bases that match TRBD2. CDR3 length: 15 residues. Trimming took 6 bases from V and 8 from J; bases not matched to a gene: 12. Germline CDR1 and CDR2: LNHDA and SQIVND (reference sequence). CDR3 DNA: TGTGCCAGTAGCCCCTCCTCGGGGGGGCGTTATGAGCAGTTCTTC. It specifies CASSPSSGGRYEQFF. Full variable domain (outside the CDR3, taken from reference TRBV19 and TRBJ2-1): DGGITQSPKYLFRKEGQNVTLSCEQNLNHDAMYWYRQDPGQGLRLIYYSQIVNDFQKGDIAEGYSVSREKKESFPLTVTSAQKNPTAFYLCASSPSSGGRYEQFFGPGTRLTVL.

V usage is TRBV7-6 and J usage is TRBJ2-3; 9 nucleotides align to TRBD2. The V gene's germline CDR1 is SGHVS and CDR2 FNYEAQ. This CDR3 is 16 amino acids long. J was trimmed by 2 bases and V by 0 bases; bases with no gene match: 3. CDR3 protein: CASSLAAGGHTDTQYF. CDR3 sequence (DNA): TGTGCCAGCAGCTTAGCAGCGGGGGGCCACACAGATACGCAGTATTTT. The full variable domain, its missing parts supplied by reference TRBV7-6 and TRBJ2-3, is GAGVSQSPRYKVTKRGQDVALRCDPISGHVSLYWYRQALGQGPEFLTYFNYEAQQDKSGLPNDRFSAERPEGSISTLTIQRTEQRDSAMYRCASSLAAGGHTDTQYFGPGTRLTVL.

V is TRBV10-3 and J is TRBJ2-7; D possibly corresponds to TRBD1 (6 bases). Germline V gene lookup returns CDR1 ENHRY and CDR2 SYGVKD. The CDR3 is 13 amino acids. V gave up 6 bases and J gave up 1 base, with 10 bases separating them. Here the CDR3 reads CAISPTGSYEQYF. CDR3 sequence (DNA): TGTGCCATCAGCCCGACAGGATCCTACGAGCAGTACTTC.

The V gene is TRBV5-4, the J gene TRBJ2-7; maybe TRBD1 (6 bases). The length of the CDR3 is 14 residues. V was shortened by 4 bases and J by 6 bases, with 17 bases between the two germline ends. Germline CDR1 and CDR2: SGHNT and YYREEE (reference sequence). CDR3: CASSENRVELEQYF. The CDR3 DNA reads as TGTGCCAGCAGCGAGAACAGGGTCGAACTCGAGCAGTACTTC.

This chain links TRBV5-1 with TRBJ1-1; 11 bases align to TRBD1. The CDR3 contains 15 residues. Germline CDR1 SGHRS, CDR2 YFSETQ. V was pared by 4 bases and J by 4 bases, with 6 bases of the junction left unmatched. DNA for the CDR3: TGCGCCAGCAGCACGGAGGGACAGGGGGTCACTGAAGCTTTCTTT. As protein: CASSTEGQGVTEAFF.

This chain connects TRBV5-1 to TRBJ1-2, with 8 bases matching TRBD1. V lost 3 bases, J lost 0 bases, and 4 bases stayed unmatched. The CDR3 consists of 15 residues. The V gene's germline CDR1 is SGHRS and CDR2 YFSETQ. The CDR3 coding sequence is TGCGCCAGCAGCTCATGGACAGGGTCTAACTATGGCTACACCTTC. Residues: CASSSWTGSNYGYTF.

The V and J genes are TRBV3-1 (or the pseudogene TRBV3-2) and TRBJ2-7, with TRBD1 identical over 8 bases. V was clipped by 4 bases and J by 7 bases; unmatched bases: 6. Germline V CDR1 and CDR2: LGHDT, YNNKEL (reference sequence). The CDR3 totals 13 residues. As DNA, the CDR3 is TGTGCCAGCAGCCCCCGACAGGGGAGGGAGCAGTACTTC. Its protein product is CASSPRQGREQYF.

The chain is built from TRBV7-9 and TRBJ2-6; 9 bases fit TRBD1. The germline V gene encodes CDR1 SEHNR and CDR2 FQNEAQ (reference sequence). CDR3 length: 19 residues. Unmatched junction bases numbered 11, after V lost 5 bases and J lost 0 bases. This CDR3 is CASSPGWGQGSSGANVLTF. CDR3 coding DNA: TGTGCCAGCAGCCCCGGTTGGGGACAGGGATCCTCTGGGGCCAACGTCCTGACTTTC.

The chain recombines TRBV2 with TRBJ2-1, with TRBD1 matching over 10 bases. Unmatched junction bases numbered 4, after V lost 4 bases and J lost 7 bases. Germline CDR1 and CDR2: SNHLY and FYNNEI. CDR3 length: 14 amino acids. Written as DNA, the CDR3 is TGTGCCAGCAGTGCCGACAGGGGGCCGAATGAGCAGTTCTTC. It yields the protein CASSADRGPNEQFF.

The V and J genes are TRBV5-5 and TRBJ2-3, with unresolved D. The germline V gene has CDR1 SGHKS and CDR2 YYEKEE (reference sequence). This CDR3 contains 12 residues. V shed 4 bases and J shed 2 bases, with 5 bases lying between them. In DNA form, the CDR3 reads TGTGCCAGCAGCGCCCTCACAGATACGCAGTATTTT. Amino acids: CASSALTDTQYF.